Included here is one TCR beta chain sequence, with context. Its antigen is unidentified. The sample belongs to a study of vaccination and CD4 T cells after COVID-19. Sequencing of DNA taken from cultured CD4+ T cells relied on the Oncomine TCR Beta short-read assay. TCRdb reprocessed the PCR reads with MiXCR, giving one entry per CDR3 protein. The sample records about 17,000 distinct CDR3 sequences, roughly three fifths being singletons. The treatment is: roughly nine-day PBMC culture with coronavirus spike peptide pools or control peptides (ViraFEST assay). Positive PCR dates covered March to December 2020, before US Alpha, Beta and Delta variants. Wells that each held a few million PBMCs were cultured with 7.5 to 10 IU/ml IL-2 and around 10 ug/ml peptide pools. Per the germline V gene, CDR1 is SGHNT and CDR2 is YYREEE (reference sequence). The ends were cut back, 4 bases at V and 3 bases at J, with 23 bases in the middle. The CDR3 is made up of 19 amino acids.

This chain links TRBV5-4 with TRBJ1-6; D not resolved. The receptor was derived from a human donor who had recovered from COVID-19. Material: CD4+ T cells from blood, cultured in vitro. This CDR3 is CASSRTILGVNDYNSPLHF. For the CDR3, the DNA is TGTGCCAGCAGCCGAACCATCTTGGGCGTTAACGACTATAATTCACCCCTCCACTTT.